Given below is one T cell receptor (beta chain) in context. What it binds is not known. This entry comes from a study of T cells in localized non-small cell lung cancer. The study, taken as a whole, reports: Compared with tumor, uninvolved adjacent lung displayed greater T cell clonality, ranking highest overall. A median approximately 61 of the top 100 tumor clones appeared in adjacent lung. Density of T cells in blood, when higher, went with longer overall survival. It remains possible that heterogeneity exists, since only one tumor region was sequenced.

The CDR3 length is 15 residues. V lost 1 base to trimming and J lost 3 bases, with 10 bases between them. In germline, CDR1 is SGHVS, CDR2 FQNEAQ. Profiling relied on immunoSEQ multiplex PCR, and the TCRdb table lists in-frame clones only, not all of them. Among around 15,000 clones, roughly 90% were seen once, and the ten largest hold roughly 3.5%. The genes are TRBV7-8 and TRBJ2-1; possible D gene TRBD1, 6 bases. The TCR sequence derives from a male donor older than 55 with stage II squamous cell lung carcinoma. Sequenced material: peripheral blood, taken before any cancer treatment. Here the CDR3 reads CASSLGGGNYNEQFF. Here the CDR3 DNA reads TGTGCCAGCAGCTTAGGAGGGGGAAACTACAATGAGCAGTTCTTC.